A selection of T cell receptor beta chains follows, all from one sample in a study of T-cell memory formation after mild COVID-19. One entry per CDR3 protein results from TCRdb running MiXCR on the 5' RACE reads. The sample yields 280,000 or so distinct CDR3 sequences, 8.2% seen once. Specimen: PBMCs or a T cell subset sorted from them (not recorded which). The receptors were sampled from a man aged 18 to 29 who had mild COVID-19 (a few samples of this study predate the infection). Cell type and time point are not known. Each CDR3 is given with its conserved first and last residue. The D gene is left open where the match is weak. Only part of the rows carry a size: once, few, many, or a class if the clone is expanded.

CDR3 DNA: TGCAGTGCGGGCGCGGGGGGGCAAGATACGCAGTATTTT
CDR3 protein: CSAGAGGQDTQYF
J gene: TRBJ2-3
clone size: few
V gene: TRBV20-1
D gene: TRBD2

CDR3 DNA: TGTGCCACCGCCTCGGGAGGGGACTATGGCTACACCTTC
CDR3 protein: CATASGGDYGYTF
J gene: TRBJ1-2
clone size: .
V gene: TRBV7-9
D gene: .

CDR3 DNA: TGCGCCAGCAGTGACTCTACAGGGATAGGCTTCGGTGAGCAGTTCTTC
CDR3 protein: CASSDSTGIGFGEQFF
J gene: TRBJ2-1
clone size: .
V gene: TRBV10-1
D gene: .

CDR3 DNA: TGTGCCAGCAGCGAAACTAGCGGGAGGGCTACGCAGTATTTT
CDR3 protein: CASSETSGRATQYF
J gene: TRBJ2-3
clone size: .
V gene: TRBV7-2
D gene: TRBD2

CDR3 DNA: TGTGCCATCTCTGGGACCACCGGGCGTGAAAAACTGTTTTTT
CDR3 protein: CAISGTTGREKLFF
J gene: TRBJ1-4
clone size: many
V gene: TRBV10-3
D gene: .

CDR3 DNA: TGCGCCAGCAGACGAACTAGCGGCGAAGAGACCCAGTACTTC
CDR3 protein: CASRRTSGEETQYF
J gene: TRBJ2-5
clone size: few
V gene: TRBV4-1
D gene: TRBD2

CDR3 DNA: TGTGCCAGCAGTTACGGGGGGCACAATGAGCAGTTCTTC
CDR3 protein: CASSYGGHNEQFF
J gene: TRBJ2-1
clone size: .
V gene: TRBV6-2/TRBV6-3
D gene: .

CDR3 DNA: TGTGCCAGCAGCGCTCGGAGTCTTGATTATGGCTACACCTTC
CDR3 protein: CASSARSLDYGYTF
J gene: TRBJ1-2
clone size: few
V gene: TRBV7-9
D gene: .

CDR3 DNA: TGTGCCACCAGCAGAGATTTGGTAGTTGAAGCTTTCTTT
CDR3 protein: CATSRDLVVEAFF
J gene: TRBJ1-1
clone size: few
V gene: TRBV15
D gene: .

CDR3 DNA: TGTGCCAGCAGCCAAGGAGTAGGGGGAGCCCAAGAGACCCAGTACTTC
CDR3 protein: CASSQGVGGAQETQYF
J gene: TRBJ2-5
clone size: .
V gene: TRBV11-3
D gene: .

CDR3 DNA: TGTTCCAGCAGCACTACAGGGGTCGCAGATACGCAGTATTTT
CDR3 protein: CSSSTTGVADTQYF
J gene: TRBJ2-3
clone size: .
V gene: TRBV27
D gene: TRBD1